This is a list of T cell receptor beta chains from one sample in a study of shared clonotypes between healthy human individuals. Repertoires were generated with immunoSEQ multiplex PCR, while TCRdb's copy carries only in-frame clones and drops some. The sample holds about 2.1 million clones, more than 85% seen once. The sequenced sample consisted of naive CD8+ T cells from PBMCs. The receptors here all came from a man younger than 35 in good health. Some clones in this sample may be carry-over from other donors' samples. Both conserved end residues are part of each CDR3. A D gene is named only where the DNA matches it firmly.

TRBV5-6	-	TRBJ1-5	CASSLAGVGQPQHF
TRBV25-1	-	TRBJ1-1	CASRGGIHTEAFF
TRBV6-6	TRBD1	TRBJ2-7	CASSPDRVGYEQYF
TRBV10-3	-	TRBJ1-3	CAISESRSASHSGNTIYF
TRBV30	-	TRBJ1-1	CAWGAVEAMNTEAFF
TRBV7-3	-	TRBJ2-2	CASSFVAGELFF
TRBV6-6	-	TRBJ1-5	CASSPGLSNQPQHF
TRBV6-1	-	TRBJ2-5	CASSEVRAEGQETQYF
TRBV4-1	-	TRBJ2-2	CASSQDRGPTGELFF
TRBV5-4	TRBD2	TRBJ2-1	CASSPRTSGSDNEQFF
TRBV5-4	-	TRBJ1-5	CASSVRPGQPQHF
TRBV7-8	-	TRBJ2-1	CASSPSGPAAVKQFF
TRBV7-2	TRBD2	TRBJ2-1	CASQPGLARGKDEQFF
TRBV6-1	-	TRBJ2-7	CASSDAGGGYEQYF
TRBV10-3	-	TRBJ1-1	CAISEGVEAFF
TRBV9	-	TRBJ2-7	CASSVGRSGPSYEQYF
TRBV28	-	TRBJ1-6	CASTTSWGKSPLHF
TRBV29-1	-	TRBJ2-3	CSVGGFVPPAPGDTQYF
TRBV13	-	TRBJ2-5	CASSSQPKETQYF
TRBV19	-	TRBJ2-1	CASSIGGAINEQFF
TRBV6-6	-	TRBJ2-7	CASSGRDTDYEQYF
TRBV4-1	-	TRBJ2-1	CASSQDRGPGNEQFF
TRBV7-9	TRBD1	TRBJ2-2	CASSLVLRQGDTGELFF
TRBV27	TRBD1	TRBJ2-7	CASRRDRGFYEQYF
TRBV27	-	TRBJ2-2	CASSPDFTGELFF
TRBV14	-	TRBJ1-1	CASSQEFFTEAFF
TRBV25-1	TRBD2	TRBJ2-1	CASSVSGRAVEQFF
TRBV27	TRBD2	TRBJ2-1	CASSSRPGLAYNEQFF
TRBV7-9	TRBD2	TRBJ2-1	CASSLALAANEQFF
TRBV10-3	TRBD2	TRBJ2-1	CATREGDNEQFF
TRBV28	-	TRBJ2-2	CASSPRVARSNTGELFF
TRBV7-7	TRBD2	TRBJ2-1	CASSLGTSGRVANEQFF
TRBV27	-	TRBJ2-3	CASSLISQTDTQYF
TRBV29-1	-	TRBJ1-1	CSVEAGRKVYGTEAFF
TRBV7-9	TRBD2	TRBJ2-3	CASSLSLAGGPGADTQYF
TRBV7-3	-	TRBJ2-1	CASSFNRGFNEQFF
TRBV28	-	TRBJ2-1	CASRNDRSSYNEQFF
TRBV19	-	TRBJ2-7	CASSIGSTPYEQYF
TRBV5-1	TRBD1	TRBJ1-2	CASSLIWTGGYGYTF
TRBV6-5	TRBD2	TRBJ2-1	CASSYSTSGGINEQFF
TRBV7-9	-	TRBJ2-2	CASSLAGLELFF
TRBV4-1	-	TRBJ2-2	CASSQFRTGAGELFF
TRBV10-1	-	TRBJ1-5	CASSESRPGRPFKPHQPQHF
TRBV7-9	-	TRBJ1-4	CASSLVPGRSPNEKLFF
TRBV6-1	-	TRBJ1-1	CACQWGDTEAFF
TRBV6-1	-	TRBJ1-2	CASSRTLPSYGYTF
TRBV19	-	TRBJ2-1	CASSSVISYNEQFF
TRBV19	-	TRBJ1-1	CASLFGGTEAFF
TRBV5-1	TRBD2	TRBJ2-7	CASSLAAGREQYF